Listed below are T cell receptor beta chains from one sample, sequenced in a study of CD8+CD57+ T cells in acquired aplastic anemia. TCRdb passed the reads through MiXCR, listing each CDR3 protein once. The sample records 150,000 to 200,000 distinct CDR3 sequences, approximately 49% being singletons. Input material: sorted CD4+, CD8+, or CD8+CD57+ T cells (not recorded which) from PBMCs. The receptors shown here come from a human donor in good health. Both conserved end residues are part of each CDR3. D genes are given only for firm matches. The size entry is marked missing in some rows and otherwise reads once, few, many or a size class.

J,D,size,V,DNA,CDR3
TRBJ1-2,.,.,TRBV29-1,TGCAGCGTTGAAGATCGACTAGCGGGAAGGGATGGCTACACCTTC,CSVEDRLAGRDGYTF
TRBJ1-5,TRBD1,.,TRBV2,TGTGCCAACAGGGGATCGGGCAATCAGCCCCAGCATTTT,CANRGSGNQPQHF
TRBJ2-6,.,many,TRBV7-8,TGTGCCAGCAGCTTAGCGCACTCTGGGGCCAACGTCCTGACTTTC,CASSLAHSGANVLTF
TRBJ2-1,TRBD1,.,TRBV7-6,TGTGCCAGCAGCTTTGGGACAGGGGGCCACAATGAGCAGTTCTTC,CASSFGTGGHNEQFF
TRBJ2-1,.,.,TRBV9,TGTGCCAGCAGCGCGACCCCAATGATGGGAGATGAGCAGTTCTTC,CASSATPMMGDEQFF
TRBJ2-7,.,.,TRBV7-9,TGTGCCAGCAGCTTGAACTACCTGTACGAGCAGTACTTC,CASSLNYLYEQYF
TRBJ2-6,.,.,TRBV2,TGTGCCAGCAGTAGCGATAGGGCCAACGTCCTGACTTTC,CASSSDRANVLTF
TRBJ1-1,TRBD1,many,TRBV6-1,TGTGCCAGCAGAGCGGACAGGGGGTACGCTGAAGCTTTCTTT,CASRADRGYAEAFF
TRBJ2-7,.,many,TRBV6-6,TGTGCCAGCAGTTACCGAACTATGTACAACGAGCAGTACTTC,CASSYRTMYNEQYF
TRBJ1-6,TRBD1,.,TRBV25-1,TGTGCCAGCGGTGAAGCCGGGACAGGGTATAATTTACCCCTCCACTTT,CASGEAGTGYNLPLHF
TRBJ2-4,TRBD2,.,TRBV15,TGTGCCACCAGCGATCTAGCGGGCCTCCTAAACATTCAGTACTTC,CATSDLAGLLNIQYF
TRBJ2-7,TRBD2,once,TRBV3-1,TGTGCCAGCAGAGGGCGGGAGGCGGGAGGGTACGAGCAGTACTTC,CASRGREAGGYEQYF
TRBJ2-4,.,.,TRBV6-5,TGTGCCAGCAGAGATACAGGGACCAAAAACATTCAGTACTTC,CASRDTGTKNIQYF
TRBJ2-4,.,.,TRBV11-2,TGTGCCAGCGGCTTAGTGGCAGGCCCCTTAGCCAAAAACATTCAGTACTTC,CASGLVAGPLAKNIQYF
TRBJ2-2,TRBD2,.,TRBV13,TGTGCCAGCAGCTTAGTGGCTGCGGGAGGGAACACCGGGGAGCTGTTTTTT,CASSLVAAGGNTGELFF
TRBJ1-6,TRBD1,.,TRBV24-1,TGTGCCACCAGTGACTTGGACAGGAATAATTCACCCCTCCACTTT,CATSDLDRNNSPLHF
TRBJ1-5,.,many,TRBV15,TGTGCCACCAGCAGAGTAGGTGGCGGAGTTAGCAATCAGCCCCAGCATTTT,CATSRVGGGVSNQPQHF
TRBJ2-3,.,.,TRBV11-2,TGTGCCAGCAGGACGGATATAGGAACCCGCACAGATACGCAGTATTTT,CASRTDIGTRTDTQYF
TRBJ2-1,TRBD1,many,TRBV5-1,TGCGCCAGCACCCGGGACAGGGGAGGGAATGAGCAGTTCTTC,CASTRDRGGNEQFF
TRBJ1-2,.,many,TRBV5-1,TGCGCCAGCAGCTTGGTAAGGGATGCCTATGGCTACACCTTC,CASSLVRDAYGYTF
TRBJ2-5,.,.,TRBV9,TGTGCCAGCAGCGGGGAAGGACAGCAAGAGACCCAGTACTTC,CASSGEGQQETQYF
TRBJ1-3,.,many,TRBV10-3,TGTGCCATCAGTGACCCGGTAGCGGGCTCTGGAAACACCATATATTTT,CAISDPVAGSGNTIYF
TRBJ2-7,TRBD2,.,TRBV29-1,TGCAGCGTGAAAGCGGGAGCGGGAGTGGGGGAGCAGTACTTC,CSVKAGAGVGEQYF
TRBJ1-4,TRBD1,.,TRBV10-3,TGTGCCATCAGTCAAGGGACAGGGGGTGAAAAACTGTTTTTT,CAISQGTGGEKLFF
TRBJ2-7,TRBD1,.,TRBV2,TGTGCCAGCGGTCTTGGACAGGATTACGAGCAGTACTTC,CASGLGQDYEQYF
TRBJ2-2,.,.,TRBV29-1,TGCAGCGTCGCAGTATCGAACACCGGGGAGCTGTTTTTT,CSVAVSNTGELFF
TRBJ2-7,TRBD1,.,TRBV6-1,TGTGCCAGCAATGGGGACAGTCTCTACGAGCAGTACTTC,CASNGDSLYEQYF
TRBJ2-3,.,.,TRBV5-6,TGTGCCAGCAGCTTGGGACTTACCACAGATACGCAGTATTTT,CASSLGLTTDTQYF
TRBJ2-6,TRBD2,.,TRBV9,TGTGCCAGCAGCGTAGGACTAGCGGGGATGCATCCTGGGGCCAACGTCCTGACTTTC,CASSVGLAGMHPGANVLTF
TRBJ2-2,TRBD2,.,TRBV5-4,TGTGCCAGCAGCTTGAGAGCGGGAGAGGGATGGGGCGGGGAGCTGTTTTTT,CASSLRAGEGWGGELFF
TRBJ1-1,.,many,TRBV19,TGTGCCACACACTCAGGGGTCAGGGAGAACACTGAAGCTTTCTTT,CATHSGVRENTEAFF
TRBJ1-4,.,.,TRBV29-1,TGCAGCGCTCGCGTAGGGTCTTCTAATGAAAAACTGTTTTTT,CSARVGSSNEKLFF
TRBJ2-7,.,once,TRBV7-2,TGTGCCAGCAGCCTTATACAGTACGAGCAGTACTTC,CASSLIQYEQYF
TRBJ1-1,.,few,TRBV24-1,TGTGCCACCAGTGATCCCGGGAAGGGTACTGAAGCTTTCTTT,CATSDPGKGTEAFF
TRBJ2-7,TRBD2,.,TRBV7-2,TGTGCCAGCAGCTTGTCTAGCGGGAGTGTTTTGGAGCAGTACTTC,CASSLSSGSVLEQYF
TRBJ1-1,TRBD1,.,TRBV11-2,TGTGCCAGCAGCTTAGGGATTTCGGCGGGACAGGGTGAAACTGAAGCTTTCTTT,CASSLGISAGQGETEAFF
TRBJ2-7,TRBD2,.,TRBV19,TGTGCCAGTAGTATCCGGGAGGCCTTCCCCTACGAGCAGTACTTC,CASSIREAFPYEQYF
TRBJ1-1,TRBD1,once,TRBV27,TGTGCCAGCAGTTCCCAGGGGGCTGACACTGAAGCTTTCTTT,CASSSQGADTEAFF
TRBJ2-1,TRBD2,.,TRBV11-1,TGTGCCAGCAGCTTATACGCGGGAGAGGGGAATGAGCAGTTCTTC,CASSLYAGEGNEQFF
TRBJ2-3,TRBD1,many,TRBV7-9,TGTGCCAGCAGCTTGGACAGGGGTACAGATACGCAGTATTTT,CASSLDRGTDTQYF
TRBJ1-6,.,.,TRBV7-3,TGTGCCAGCAGCTTAGCGGGGGCACCCCTCCACTTT,CASSLAGAPLHF
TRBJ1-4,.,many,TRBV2,TGTGCCAGCAGTGATGGCGGGATTGGATACGAAAAACTGTTTTTT,CASSDGGIGYEKLFF
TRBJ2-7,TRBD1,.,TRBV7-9,TGTGCCAGCAGCTCTAGGACAGGAGCATCCTACGAGCAGTACTTC,CASSSRTGASYEQYF
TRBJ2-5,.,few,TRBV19,TGTGCCACAAGGGAGAGAGGGGGGGGAGAGACCCAGTACTTC,CATRERGGGETQYF